Listed here are 14 T cell receptor beta chains from one sample, sequenced in a study of blood T cell repertoires in COVID-19 (dated by TCRdb to about 2020). The library relied on the immunoSEQ multiplex PCR assay. TCRdb carries this immuneACCESS record with in-frame sequences only. Its versions omit some clonotypes, under half of them owing to an unresolved V gene in the studies checked, with the rest unexplained. In all, the sample holds a few hundred thousand clones, and more than 85% of those were seen once. The ten largest clones capture 3% of the sample. The sample taken for sequencing was PBMCs or T cells enriched from blood (not recorded which). The receptors originated from a woman aged 25 to 45 who had recovered from COVID-19.

This rearrangement joins TRBV6-1 to TRBJ1-1, with a tentative D call TRBD1 (6 bases). Germline V lookup: CDR1 MNHNS, CDR2 SASEGT. Trimming took 3 bases from V and 0 from J, leaving 8 bases between them. The CDR3 length is 14 residues. The CDR3 region is CASSDGQMNTEAFF. The DNA for the CDR3 is TGTGCCAGCAGTGACGGACAGATGAACACTGAAGCTTTCTTT.

The V gene is TRBV4-2, the J gene TRBJ2-5; tentatively, D is TRBD1 (5 bases). V was cut by 0 bases and J by 2 bases, with 10 bases left in between. This CDR3 region has 15 residues. CDR1 LGHNA and CDR2 YNFKEQ come from the germline V gene. Here the CDR3 reads CASSQDYRRQETQYF. For the CDR3, the DNA is TGTGCCAGCAGCCAAGATTACAGGAGACAAGAGACCCAGTACTTC.

The chain uses TRBV27 and TRBJ1-2, with D perhaps matching TRBD1 (6 bases). The V gene lost 0 bases and the J gene lost 4 bases, with 15 bases spanning the gap. Looked up from germline, CDR1 is MNHEY and CDR2 is SMNVEV (reference sequence). This CDR3 comprises 16 residues. The CDR3 DNA reads as TGTGCCAGCAGTTTATCGGGCAGGGGCGAGGGCTATGGCTACACCTTC. Residues: CASSLSGRGEGYGYTF.

This sequence joins TRBV5-1 and TRBJ1-1, with 12 nucleotides matching TRBD1. V gave up 4 bases and J gave up 4 bases; unmatched junction bases: 11. Germline V gene sequence: CDR1 SGHRS, CDR2 YFSETQ. The CDR3 contains 17 residues. The CDR3 coding sequence is TGCGCCAGCAGCAGATTAGGGACAGGGGGCGGACGCACTGAAGCTTTCTTT. The encoded protein is CASSRLGTGGGRTEAFF.

Comment on this clone: One junction end does not reproduce the germline sequence, and a read error may be involved. This rearrangement joins TRBV6-1 to TRBJ1-1, with D uncertain. In germline, CDR1 is MNHNS, CDR2 SASEGT. This CDR3 comprises 14 residues. In DNA, the CDR3 is TGTGCCAGCAGAGAAGACTATCCGAACACTGAAGCTTTCTTT. Its protein product is CASREDYPNTEAFF.

The J gene is TRBJ2-7, the V gene TRBV4-1; perhaps TRBD2 as D (5 bases). Per the germline V gene, CDR1 is MGHRA and CDR2 is YSYEKL. The CDR3 is 15 residues long. The V and J ends lost 0 bases and 1 base respectively, with 10 bases between them. The CDR3 DNA sequence: TGCGCCAGCAGCCAAGAACCGGGAAAGTCCTACGAGCAGTACTTC. Residues: CASSQEPGKSYEQYF.

A word on this clone: Different DNA sequences within this sample yield the same CDR3. The gene calls are TRBV5-1 and TRBJ2-7; 10 bases agree with TRBD1. This CDR3 has 14 residues. The V and J ends lost 2 bases and 3 bases, in that order; junction bases with no gene match: 2. Germline V lookup: CDR1 SGHRS, CDR2 YFSETQ. The chain's CDR3 is CASSFGDRGYEQYF. The CDR3 DNA is TGCGCCAGCAGCTTTGGGGACAGGGGCTACGAGCAGTACTTC.

The rearrangement joins TRBV7-9 to TRBJ2-3; TRBD1 is a possible D gene (6 bases). V lost 1 base and J lost 3, with 17 bases in between. The CDR3 runs 17 residues. CDR1 SEHNR and CDR2 FQNEAQ come from the germline V gene (reference sequence). The CDR3 loop is CASSLGGQDVNTDTQYF. DNA of the CDR3: TGTGCCAGCAGCTTAGGGGGACAAGACGTGAATACAGATACGCAGTATTTT.

This chain connects TRBV7-8 to TRBJ1-5; possible D gene TRBD1, 6 bases. CDR1 and CDR2 (germline): SGHVS, FQNEAQ. The CDR3 length is 16 residues. V lost 5 bases to trimming and J lost 1 base, with 15 bases between them. In DNA, the CDR3 is TGTGCCAGCAGCCAACTCGCAGGGACAAGCAATCAGCCCCAGCATTTT. It encodes CASSQLAGTSNQPQHF.

V gene TRBV14 combines with J gene TRBJ2-1; D possibly corresponds to TRBD1 (5 bases). The germline gives CDR1 SGHDN, CDR2 FVKESK. V was trimmed by 0 bases and J by 7 bases, leaving 19 bases between them. The CDR3 runs to 17 residues. The CDR3 bases are TGTGCCAGCAGCCAAGAGGCGGCCAGGGTTGTTTTGAATGAGCAGTTCTTC. This codes for CASSQEAARVVLNEQFF.

V usage is TRBV16 and J usage is TRBJ2-1, with 10 positions matching TRBD2. This CDR3 contains 20 residues. The germline V gene has CDR1 KGHSY and CDR2 FQNENV. V lost 1 base to trimming and J lost 8 bases; unmatched junction nucleotides: 20. The CDR3 sequence: CASSQYLKATSGRPYYEQFF. Written as DNA, the CDR3 is TGTGCCAGCAGCCAATACCTTAAAGCGACTAGCGGGCGCCCCTATTATGAGCAGTTCTTC. Filled out from reference TRBV16 and TRBJ2-1, the complete variable domain reads GEEVAQTPKHLVRGEGQKAKLYCAPIKGHSYVFWYQQVLKNEFKFLISFQNENVFDETGMPKERFSAKCLPNSPCSLEIQATKLEDSAVYFCASSQYLKATSGRPYYEQFFGPGTRLTVL.

This clone was picked up one time. The chain couples TRBV3-1 (or the pseudogene TRBV3-2) to TRBJ2-3; D ambiguous. Trimming removed 4 bases from V and 0 bases from J, with 8 bases in between. CDR3 length equals 14 residues. CDR1 is LGHDT and CDR2 is YNNKEL in the germline V gene (reference sequence). The CDR3 region is CASSLTPSTDTQYF. For the CDR3, the DNA is TGTGCCAGCAGCCTTACTCCGAGCACAGATACGCAGTATTTT.

This clone came up once. This chain connects TRBV10-3 to TRBJ1-2; possibly TRBD1 for D (6 bases). The CDR3 has 15 amino acids. V lost 0 bases and J 4 bases, leaving 12 bases between the germline ends. CDR1 ENHRY and CDR2 SYGVKD come from the germline V gene. In DNA form, the CDR3 reads TGTGCCATCAGTGAGTCGACTCAGGGGACCTATGGCTACACCTTC. Encoded protein: CAISESTQGTYGYTF.

The chain uses TRBV6-5 and TRBJ2-3, with a possible D match to TRBD2 (5 bases). This CDR3 has 13 residues. Germline V gives CDR1 MNHEY, CDR2 SVGAGI. The V gene lost 5 bases and the J gene lost 4 bases, with 10 bases spanning the gap. CDR3 in amino acids: CASSSAGADTQYF. The CDR3 DNA reads TGTGCCAGCAGTAGCGCCGGGGCAGATACGCAGTATTTT.